This record concerns one TCR beta chain sequence. The target antigen is unknown. The data belong to a study of memory CD4+ T cells and cytomegalovirus serostatus. The study, taken as a whole, reports: Each of some 67 CMV-associated TCRbeta sequences occurred in one to five individuals.

The CDR3 spans 16 residues. The germline V gene encodes CDR1 SGHTA and CDR2 FQGTGA. V lost 2 bases and J 0 bases, leaving 12 bases between the germline ends. Single viable CD3+CD4+CD8-CD45RO+ cells were sorted as the memory CD4+ T cells. Serum IgG to CMV pp150, pp28, p38 and p52 defined serostatus. The repertoire was sequenced with immunoSEQ multiplex PCR; TCRdb's copy has only in-frame clones and lacks some. The table includes 70,000 to 95,000 clones, around 80% detected once. The chain joins TRBV7-3 to TRBJ2-3, with TRBD2 as a possible D gene (6 bases). This receptor was identified in an adult in good health and CMV-seronegative. The specimen was memory CD4+ T cells from blood. DNA for the CDR3: TGTGCCAGCAGCTTACAAGCGGGTCCTAGCACAGATACGCAGTATTTT. It codes for CASSLQAGPSTDTQYF.